These 27 T cell receptor beta chains were sequenced from one sample in a study of CD8 T cells in ankylosing spondylitis. TCRdb analysed the 5' RACE reads with MiXCR anew, one entry per CDR3 protein. The repertoire holds about 220,000 distinct CDR3 sequences, with roughly 24% as singletons. Sequenced input: blood, either unsorted or a sorted T cell fraction (not recorded which). These receptors were taken from a male donor with ankylosing spondylitis or in good health (not recorded which).

J is TRBJ2-1 and V is TRBV6-4; 9 nucleotides match TRBD1. This CDR3 is built from 15 residues. Germline CDR1 reads MRHNA; CDR2 reads SNTAGT. V shed 7 bases and J 3 bases; nucleotides not matched to a gene: 7. CDR3 residues: CASIKPGQGYNEQFF. For the CDR3, the DNA is TGTGCCAGCATCAAACCGGGACAGGGCTACAATGAGCAGTTCTTC.

This chain connects TRBV11-1 to TRBJ2-1; unclear D gene. Germline V gene data show CDR1 as SGHAT and CDR2 as FQDESV (reference sequence). The V end lost 5 bases, the J end lost 6 bases, and 14 bases lay between the germline ends. This CDR3 has 14 amino acids. The DNA for the CDR3 is TGTGCCAGCAGCCCCGAGCAGAGCAGCAATGAGCAGTTCTTC. It codes for CASSPEQSSNEQFF.

V is TRBV6-2 or TRBV6-3 and J is TRBJ1-5; a weak D match, TRBD1 (5 bases). The CDR3 has 15 residues. V shed 7 bases and J shed 1 base, with 14 bases lying between them. Germline values: CDR1 MNHEY, CDR2 SVGEGT. The CDR3 sequence: CASISDRTSNQPQHF. CDR3 in DNA: TGTGCCAGCATCTCCGACAGAACCAGCAATCAGCCCCAGCATTTT.

This clonotype has ten or more counts. This sequence joins TRBV29-1 and TRBJ1-2; the match to TRBD1 covers 7 bases. The trim removed 3 bases at V and 8 bases at J, leaving 9 bases unmatched. The CDR3 loop spans 13 amino acids. Germline-derived CDR1 and CDR2 are SQVTM and ANQGSEA. The DNA for the CDR3 is TGCAGCGTTGAGGGGCGACAGGGTGGAGGCTACACCTTC. Translated, it gives CSVEGRQGGGYTF.

This clonotype was counted at least ten times. The rearrangement joins TRBV20-1 to TRBJ2-1; TRBD2 might be the D (5 bases). Looked up from germline, CDR1 is DFQATT and CDR2 is SNEGSKA (reference sequence). V shed 0 bases and J shed 3 bases, with 12 bases lying between them. The CDR3 has 15 residues. DNA for the CDR3: TGCAGTGCTAGAGATGTCAGCGGAGGCTACAATGAGCAGTTCTTC. Encoded protein: CSARDVSGGYNEQFF.

This chain uses TRBV12-3 or TRBV12-4 with TRBJ1-6; 8 bases agree with TRBD1. Trimming took 7 bases from V and 6 from J; bases not matched to a gene: 5. This CDR3 region has 14 residues. The CDR3 sequence: CASIFQGANSPLHF. The CDR3 DNA is TGTGCCAGCATCTTTCAGGGGGCTAATTCACCCCTCCACTTT.

The sample holds many counts of this clonotype. The chain is built from TRBV12-3 or TRBV12-4 and TRBJ1-1; 9 bases map to TRBD1. V was pared by 7 bases and J by 5 bases, with 8 bases of the junction left unmatched. The CDR3 runs to 14 residues. In DNA form, the CDR3 reads TGTGCCAGCACCGGTACAGGGGGCGGAACTGAAGCTTTCTTT. Protein: CASTGTGGGTEAFF.

The table lists this clonotype with many counts. The CDR3 protein is CASSSIQIGETQYF. In DNA form, the CDR3 reads TGCGCCAGCAGCTCCATCCAGATAGGAGAGACCCAGTACTTC. V is TRBV5-1 and J is TRBJ2-5; the D is unclear. V was shortened by 3 bases and J by 4 bases, with 13 bases between the two germline ends. The CDR3 totals 14 residues. Germline CDR1 SGHRS, CDR2 YFSETQ.

This clonotype was counted many times. V usage is TRBV3-1 and J usage is TRBJ1-5; D gene unclear. Germline values: CDR1 LGHDT, CDR2 YNNKEL (reference sequence). Trimming took 6 bases from V and 0 from J, leaving 9 bases between them. The CDR3 totals 14 residues. CDR3 sequence (DNA): TGTGCCAGCAGTCAACGCGCTAGCAATCAGCCCCAGCATTTT. It codes for CASSQRASNQPQHF.

The chain joins TRBV7-6 to TRBJ2-7; 9 bases are a match to TRBD1. The length of the CDR3 is 14 residues. With 1 base clipped from V and 5 bases from J, the junction kept 3 bases outside the gene matches. Looked up from germline, CDR1 is SGHVS and CDR2 is FNYEAQ. CDR3 sequence: CASSLEDRGNEQYF. CDR3 nucleotides: TGTGCCAGCAGCTTAGAGGACAGGGGTAACGAGCAGTACTTC.

The chain has TRBV20-1 and TRBJ1-5; 11 nucleotides line up with TRBD1. CDR3 length equals 15 residues. The J segment lost 6 bases and the V segment lost 4 bases, leaving 8 bases of the junction unmatched. Looked up from germline, CDR1 is DFQATT and CDR2 is SNEGSKA (reference sequence). The CDR3 protein is CSAIGGQGAVQPQHF. CDR3 nucleotide sequence: TGCAGTGCTATAGGTGGACAGGGGGCGGTTCAGCCCCAGCATTTT.

This clonotype was counted at least ten times. V usage is TRBV11-3 and J usage is TRBJ2-2, with D uncertain. Germline V gives CDR1 SGHNT, CDR2 YENEEA. Trimming stripped 0 bases from V and 7 bases from J, with 3 bases between. The length of the CDR3 is 12 residues. In DNA, the CDR3 is TGTGCCAGCAGCTTAGAGAGCGGGGAGCTGTTTTTT. Encoded protein: CASSLESGELFF.

This clonotype has a handful of counts. The chain's CDR3 is CASSYVPLLLSDTQYF. CDR3 DNA sequence: TGTGCCAGCAGTTACGTCCCCCTCTTACTTAGCGATACGCAGTATTTT. The genes are TRBV6-5 and TRBJ2-3; D is unclear. The CDR3 is 16 amino acids. Per the germline V gene, CDR1 is MNHEY and CDR2 is SVGAGI. V lost 2 bases and J 6 bases, leaving 18 bases between the germline ends.

This clonotype showed up just once. This chain uses TRBV5-1 with TRBJ1-1, with 10 bases lining up with TRBD1. The CDR3 length is 13 residues. V lost 4 bases and J lost 7; bases outside the gene matches: 4. From germline, CDR1 is SGHRS and CDR2 YFSETQ. The CDR3 here is CASSVRTGGEAFF. CDR3 DNA: TGCGCCAGCAGCGTACGGACAGGGGGTGAAGCTTTCTTT.

The rearrangement joins TRBV30 to TRBJ2-7, with D tentatively TRBD2 (6 bases). The CDR3 totals 14 residues. Germline V gene sequence: CDR1 GTSNPN, CDR2 SVGIG (reference sequence). Trimming took off 8 bases at V and 2 bases at J, with 19 bases between the two ends. The DNA for the CDR3 is TGTGCCGGATCGGGACTTAGGGGAGCCTACGAGCAGTACTTC. This codes for CAGSGLRGAYEQYF.

In its sample, this clonotype was seen many times. The chain joins TRBV27 to TRBJ2-2; no clear D. Trimming removed 0 bases at V and 0 bases at J, with 5 bases between. This CDR3 is built from 15 residues. Per germline, CDR1 MNHEY and CDR2 SMNVEV (reference sequence). This chain's CDR3 is CASSLSGSNTGELFF. For the CDR3, the DNA is TGTGCCAGCAGTTTATCCGGATCGAACACCGGGGAGCTGTTTTTT.

V gene TRBV5-6 combines with J gene TRBJ2-1; TRBD2 matches at 9 bases. The length of the CDR3 is 14 residues. The V segment lost 7 bases and the J segment 8 bases; nucleotides outside the gene matches: 10. Per germline, CDR1 SGHDT and CDR2 YYEEEE. The CDR3 DNA is TGTGCCAGCCTATTTAGCGGGAGTATCCATGAGCAGTTCTTC. As protein: CASLFSGSIHEQFF.

The J gene is TRBJ2-5, the V gene TRBV20-1, with TRBD2 identical over 12 bases. Germline V gene sequence: CDR1 DFQATT, CDR2 SNEGSKA (reference sequence). With V trimmed by 3 bases and J by 2 bases, 7 bases remained unmatched. The CDR3 is 16 amino acids. CDR3 nucleotides: TGCAGTGCTAGTATGCTAGCGGGAGGGCTACAAGAGACCCAGTACTTC. Its protein product is CSASMLAGGLQETQYF.

In this sample, this clonotype turned up many times. The V and J genes are TRBV11-2 and TRBJ2-7; no clear D gene. V lost 4 bases and J 6 bases, leaving 10 bases between the germline ends. The CDR3 totals 12 residues. Germline CDR1 is SGHAT and CDR2 is FQNNGV. The DNA for the CDR3 is TGTGCCAGCAGCTGGGAAAAATCCGAGCAGTACTTC. Protein sequence: CASSWEKSEQYF.

This clonotype was recorded many times. The chain joins TRBV11-2 to TRBJ2-1, with 7 bases aligning to TRBD2. In germline, CDR1 is SGHAT, CDR2 FQNNGV. This CDR3 comprises 17 residues. V lost 0 bases, J lost 4 bases, and 9 bases stayed unmatched. This chain's CDR3 is CASSLDHGGSGYNEQFF. As DNA, the CDR3 is TGTGCCAGCAGCTTAGACCACGGCGGGAGTGGTTACAATGAGCAGTTCTTC.

This clonotype occurred a few times. This rearrangement joins TRBV29-1 to TRBJ2-3; D unresolved. Germline V CDR1 and CDR2: SQVTM, ANQGSEA. This CDR3 has 12 amino acids. V gave up 8 bases and J gave up 1 base, with 10 bases separating them. This CDR3 reads CSLKVGTDTQYF. CDR3 sequence (DNA): TGCAGCTTAAAAGTCGGCACAGATACGCAGTATTTT.

A few counts support this clonotype. The V call is TRBV20-1, the J call TRBJ2-7; D is undetermined. There are 10 residues in the CDR3. Between the trimmed V and J ends, which lost 6 bases and 4 bases, there was a span of 7 bases. Germline V CDR1 and CDR2: DFQATT, SNEGSKA (reference sequence). The CDR3: CSADYYEQYF. DNA for the CDR3: TGCAGTGCCGATTATTACGAGCAGTACTTC.

This clonotype was picked up many times. The CDR3 sequence: CSARGIQASEAFF. CDR3 bases: TGCAGTGCTAGAGGTATACAGGCTTCTGAAGCTTTCTTT. V is TRBV20-1 and J is TRBJ1-1; possibly TRBD1 for D (5 bases). V lost 1 base to trimming and J lost 6 bases, with 12 bases between them. This CDR3 region has 13 residues. Germline V lookup: CDR1 DFQATT, CDR2 SNEGSKA (reference sequence).

Details on this clonotype: Germline and junction disagree at one end, which may indicate a read error. The chain's CDR3 is CASNYGNRPSDTQYF. CDR3 sequence (DNA): TGTGCCAGCAATTACGGTAACAGGCCCTCAGATACGCAGTATTTT. The J gene is TRBJ2-3, the V gene TRBV6-5, with D maybe TRBD1 (5 bases). This CDR3 comprises 15 residues. Germline CDR1 and CDR2: MNHEY and SVGAGI.

CDR3 sequence (DNA): TGCAGTGCTAGCCAACTAGCGGGAGCAGATACGCAGTATTTT. This encodes CSASQLAGADTQYF. The chain is built from TRBV20-1 and TRBJ2-3; TRBD2 matches at 11 bases. Unmatched junction bases numbered 3, after V lost 3 bases and J lost 4 bases. CDR1 is DFQATT and CDR2 is SNEGSKA in the germline V gene (reference sequence). The CDR3 sequence is 14 residues long.

Of note for this clonotype: A much larger clone lies a single base off, so this may be a read error. This chain links TRBV6-1 with TRBJ1-1; D perhaps matches TRBD1 (5 bases). Germline V lookup: CDR1 MNHNS, CDR2 SASEGT. The CDR3 spans 15 residues. Trimming shortened V by 6 bases and J by 5 bases, and 19 bases separated the two germline ends. CDR3: CASSSAVTASTEAFF. CDR3 in DNA: TGTGCCAGCAGCTCAGCCGTGACAGCAAGTACTGAAGCTTTCTTT.

This clonotype came up many times. The V call is TRBV4-1, the J call TRBJ1-4, with D possibly matching TRBD1 (6 bases). V was clipped by 4 bases and J by 1 base, with 10 bases between them. Germline lookup yields CDR1 MGHRA and CDR2 YSYEKL. The CDR3 spans 15 residues. Here the CDR3 reads CASSPRTETNEKLFF. CDR3 DNA sequence: TGCGCCAGCAGCCCCAGGACAGAAACTAATGAAAAACTGTTTTTT.